This T cell receptor (beta chain) is from a study of PD-L1 blockade in urothelial cancer. Whole-study results and caveats: Below-median pretreatment blood TCR clonality predicted better survival.

To note about this clone: Its antigen is unknown.

V dropped 10 bases and J dropped 3 bases, with 13 bases sitting between them. The CDR3 runs to 13 residues. The germline V gene has CDR1 MGHDK and CDR2 SYGVNS. The protocol was immunoSEQ multiplex PCR, while the TCRdb copy is restricted to in-frame clones and leaves out a portion. The sample yields about 51,000 clones, approximately 90% seen once. Stated time point: peripheral blood 6 weeks after treatment start. Locally advanced or metastatic urothelial carcinoma was diagnosed in the patients. Here the sequenced sample was PBMCs, taken around atezolizumab (anti-PD-L1) treatment. This receptor was taken from a man in his sixties with urothelial cancer. This chain connects TRBV25-1 to TRBJ2-1; a weak D match, TRBD2 (6 bases). The CDR3 DNA sequence: TGTGCCACCCGGAAGGAGGGCTACAATGAGCAGTTCTTC. As protein: CATRKEGYNEQFF.